These T cell receptor beta chains were read from a single sample in a study of metastatic and nonmetastatic thyroid tumors. TCRdb reprocessed the PCR reads using MiXCR. The sample has about 8,000 clones; over 20% are singletons. Sample: tumor tissue. The receptors were gathered from a female donor with papillary thyroid cancer or a benign thyroid nodule (not recorded which). Some clones in this sample may be carry-over from other donors' samples. CDR3s include the opening cysteine and the closing phenylalanine or tryptophan. A D gene is named only where the DNA matches it firmly. Not all rows give a size; the values are once, few, many and, for expanded clones, a class.

cdr3_aa cdr3_nt d_call j_call cdr3_length clone_size v_call
CASTYRVPNEQFF TGTGCCAGCACGTACAGGGTTCCAAATGAGCAGTTCTTC . TRBJ2-1 13 medium-sized TRBV28
CASRKGFSYNEQFF TGTGCCAGCAGGAAAGGATTCTCCTACAATGAGCAGTTCTTC . TRBJ2-1 14 medium-sized TRBV2
CASSERDRENYGYTF TGTGCCAGCAGTGAACGGGACAGGGAAAACTATGGCTACACCTTC TRBD1 TRBJ1-2 15 . TRBV2
CASILLGGFGSPLHF TGTGCCAGCATTCTACTAGGGGGGTTTGGATCACCCCTCCACTTT . TRBJ1-6 15 medium-sized TRBV6-1
CASSPLRTQYF TGTGCCAGCAGCCCCCTGAGGACCCAGTACTTC . TRBJ2-5 11 many TRBV3-1
CASSVAGVGTPETQYF TGTGCCAGCAGCGTTGCAGGGGTCGGCACTCCAGAGACCCAGTACTTC . TRBJ2-5 16 . TRBV7-9
CASNQGGDNYGYTF TGTGCCAGTAATCAAGGGGGCGACAACTATGGCTACACCTTC TRBD1 TRBJ1-2 14 . TRBV19
CASSLSPQKTPDQPQHF TGTGCCAGCAGCTTGAGCCCTCAAAAAACCCCCGATCAGCCCCAGCATTTT . TRBJ1-5 17 many TRBV7-2
CASREGQAADGYTF TGTGCCAGCAGGGAGGGACAGGCCGCCGATGGCTACACCTTC TRBD1 TRBJ1-2 14 few TRBV6-1
CASSLGTGDRYNSPLHF TGCGCCAGCAGCTTGGGGACAGGGGACCGATATAATTCACCCCTCCACTTT TRBD1 TRBJ1-6 17 . TRBV5-1
CASSEQVNTGELFF TGTGCCAGCAGTGAACAGGTCAACACCGGGGAGCTGTTTTTT . TRBJ2-2 14 medium-sized TRBV6-4
CASSVAYSLMGGVADEQFF TGTGCCAGCAGCGTAGCCTATTCTCTCATGGGGGGAGTTGCCGATGAGCAGTTCTTC . TRBJ2-1 19 medium-sized TRBV9
CASSMGGGRGVNEQFF TGTGCCAGCAGCATGGGTGGTGGCAGGGGGGTGAATGAGCAGTTCTTC . TRBJ2-1 16 many TRBV5-5
CASSPTGVGANVLTF TGTGCCAGCAGTCCAACAGGGGTAGGGGCCAACGTCCTGACTTTC TRBD1 TRBJ2-6 15 medium-sized TRBV27
CASQFGPSSYEQYF TGTGCCAGCCAGTTCGGGCCGAGCTCCTACGAGCAGTACTTC . TRBJ2-7 14 medium-sized TRBV12-3/TRBV12-4
CAVTRGRDSSYNEQFF TGTGCCGTAACCAGGGGTAGGGACTCCTCCTACAATGAGCAGTTCTTC . TRBJ2-1 16 . TRBV10-3
CASSLPEGGGQETQYF TGTGCCAGCAGCTTGCCGGAGGGCGGGGGCCAAGAGACCCAGTACTTC TRBD2 TRBJ2-5 16 . TRBV5-4
CASSIGQGARYGYTF TGTGCCAGTAGTATTGGTCAGGGAGCGCGCTATGGCTACACCTTC . TRBJ1-2 15 few TRBV19
CASSLAAGSERDTQYF TGCGCCAGCAGCTTGGCTGCCGGTTCGGAACGAGATACGCAGTATTTT . TRBJ2-3 16 many TRBV5-1
CSARIGGNGGYTF TGCAGTGCTAGGATAGGGGGCAATGGTGGCTACACCTTC TRBD1 TRBJ1-2 13 . TRBV20-1
CASRGTGGSNEQFF TGTGCCAGCAGGGGGACAGGGGGTAGCAATGAGCAGTTCTTC TRBD1 TRBJ2-1 14 many TRBV25-1
CASSWVGWGTSSSYEQYF TGCGCCAGCAGCTGGGTAGGATGGGGGACTAGCAGTTCCTACGAGCAGTACTTC TRBD2 TRBJ2-7 18 . TRBV5-1
CASSYGGGTEAFF TGTGCCAGCAGTTACGGGGGAGGGACTGAAGCTTTCTTT . TRBJ1-1 13 many TRBV6-2/TRBV6-3
CASSSDGYGYTF TGTGCCAGCAGCTCCGACGGATATGGCTACACCTTC . TRBJ1-2 12 few TRBV6-1
CSARLAGGRRPASTDTQYF TGCAGTGCTAGACTAGCGGGGGGGAGGCGGCCGGCCAGCACAGATACGCAGTATTTT TRBD2 TRBJ2-3 19 . TRBV20-1
CASSASGGVYGYTF TGTGCCAGCAGCGCGTCAGGGGGCGTCTATGGCTACACCTTC TRBD1 TRBJ1-2 14 few TRBV6-2/TRBV6-3
CASSSSLGGRTQYF TGTGCCAGTAGTAGTTCCCTAGGGGGGAGAACGCAGTATTTT . TRBJ2-3 14 many TRBV19
CAWSVGSFGNEQFF TGTGCCTGGAGTGTCGGGAGTTTCGGAAATGAGCAGTTCTTC . TRBJ2-1 14 many TRBV30
CSARGTGNEQFF TGCAGTGCTAGAGGGACAGGCAATGAGCAGTTCTTC TRBD1 TRBJ2-1 12 many TRBV20-1
CASSLPSGAGSTDTQYF TGTGCCAGCAGCTTACCTAGCGGAGCGGGGAGCACAGATACGCAGTATTTT TRBD2 TRBJ2-3 17 . TRBV11-2
CASSLEYEQYF TGTGCCAGCAGTCTAGAATACGAGCAGTACTTC . TRBJ2-7 11 large TRBV6-1
CSARGQASSYNEQFF TGCAGTGCGAGAGGACAGGCCAGCTCCTACAATGAGCAGTTCTTC TRBD1 TRBJ2-1 15 . TRBV20-1